This TCR beta chain derives from a study of blood T cell repertoires in COVID-19. Background on the study: Nucleic acid was either cDNA or gDNA, and it came from T cells, B-cell-depleted T cells, or PBMCs.

Authors' data handling: Nucleated cell counts were estimated from reference gene primer amplification. Some clones are missing from TCRdb's copy, which holds only in-frame ones; the method was immunoSEQ multiplex PCR. The DNA gave D and trimming, while V, J and clone size come from that table. Here the sample spans 200,000 to 300,000 clones, about 91% being singletons. Seattle patients were enrolled while actively infected and followed longitudinally. The CDR3 sequence is 14 residues long. Germline CDR1 and CDR2: MNHEY and SMNVEV (reference sequence). V was clipped by 4 bases and J by 0 bases, with 9 bases between them.

The genes are TRBV27 and TRBJ1-2; D remains ambiguous. The sequence was collected from a woman between 25 and 40 years old with COVID-19, enrolled during active disease. Sequencing used peripheral blood. CDR3: CASSSSPPNYGYTF. As DNA, the CDR3 is TGTGCCAGCAGTTCTTCCCCCCCTAACTATGGCTACACCTTC.